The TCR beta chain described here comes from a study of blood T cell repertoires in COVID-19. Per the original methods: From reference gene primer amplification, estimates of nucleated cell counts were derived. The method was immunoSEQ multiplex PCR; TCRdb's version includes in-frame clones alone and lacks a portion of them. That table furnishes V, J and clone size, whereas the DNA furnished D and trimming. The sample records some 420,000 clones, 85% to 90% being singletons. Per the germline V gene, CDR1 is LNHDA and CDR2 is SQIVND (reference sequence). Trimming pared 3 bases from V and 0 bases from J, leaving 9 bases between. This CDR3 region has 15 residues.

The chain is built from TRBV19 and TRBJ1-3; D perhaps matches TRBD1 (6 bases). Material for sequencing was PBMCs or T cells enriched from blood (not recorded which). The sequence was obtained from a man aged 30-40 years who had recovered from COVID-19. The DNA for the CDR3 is TGTGCCAGTAGTATCCAGGACAGCTCTGGAAACACCATATATTTT. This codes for CASSIQDSSGNTIYF.